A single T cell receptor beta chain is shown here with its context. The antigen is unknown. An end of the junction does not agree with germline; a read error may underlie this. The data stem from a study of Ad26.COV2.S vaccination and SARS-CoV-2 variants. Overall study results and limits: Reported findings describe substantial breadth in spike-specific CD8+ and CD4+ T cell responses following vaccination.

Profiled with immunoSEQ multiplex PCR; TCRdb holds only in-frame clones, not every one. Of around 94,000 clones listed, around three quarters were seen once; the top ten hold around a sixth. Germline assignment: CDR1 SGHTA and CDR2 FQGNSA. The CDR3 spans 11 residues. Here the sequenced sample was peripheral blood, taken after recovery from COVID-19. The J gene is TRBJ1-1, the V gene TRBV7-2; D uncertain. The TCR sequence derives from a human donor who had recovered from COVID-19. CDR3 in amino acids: CASSFYTEAFF. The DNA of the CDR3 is TGTGCCAGCAGCTTCTACACCGAAGCTTTCTTT.